A single sample gave rise to the 21 T cell receptor beta chains below, sequenced in a study of shared clonotypes between healthy human individuals. The naive CD8 population came from CD45RO-negative cells selected for CCR7, without terminally differentiated effector memory CD45RA+ cells. Method: immunoSEQ multiplex PCR; TCRdb's copy keeps in-frame clones and lacks some. The table lists 1.5 million to 2.5 million clones, just under 95% of them singletons. Sequencing was performed on naive CD8+ T cells sorted from blood. The receptors come from a man between 18 and 35 years old in good health.

This sequence joins TRBV29-1 and TRBJ1-2; D is perhaps TRBD1 (6 bases). This CDR3 is 12 amino acids long. CDR1 and CDR2 (germline): SQVTM, ANQGSEA. V dropped 5 bases and J dropped 8 bases, with 15 bases sitting between them. CDR3 region: CSVNKGGYGYTF. In nucleotides, the CDR3 is TGCAGCGTTAATAAAGGGGGGTACGGCTACACCTTC. Full variable domain (outside the CDR3, taken from reference TRBV29-1 and TRBJ1-2): SAVISQKPSRDICQRGTSLTIQCQVDSQVTMMFWYRQQPGQSLTLIATANQGSEATYESGFVIDKFPISRPNLTFSTLTVSNMSPEDSSIYLCSVNKGGYGYTFGSGTRLTVV.

The rearrangement links TRBV9 to TRBJ2-2; the match to TRBD1 covers 10 bases. Germline CDR1 SGDLS, CDR2 YYNGEE. This CDR3 comprises 16 residues. With 3 bases clipped from V and 4 bases from J, the junction kept 6 bases outside the gene matches. Here the CDR3 reads CASSALTGGFTGELFF. The CDR3 nucleotides are TGTGCCAGCAGCGCCTTGACAGGGGGCTTCACCGGGGAGCTGTTTTTT.

This chain joins TRBV5-1 and TRBJ2-1; TRBD2 is a possible D gene (6 bases). Trimming left V 0 bases short and J 5 bases short, with 12 bases between. Germline V CDR1 and CDR2: SGHRS, YFSETQ. This CDR3 is 15 amino acids long. Here the CDR3 DNA reads TGCGCCAGCAGCTTGGCCGGGGGTTCCCACAATGAGCAGTTCTTC. Residues: CASSLAGGSHNEQFF.

The gene calls are TRBV7-9 and TRBJ2-1, with 8 bases lining up with TRBD1. Germline values: CDR1 SEHNR, CDR2 FQNEAQ (reference sequence). V was clipped by 11 bases and J by 0 bases; unmatched bases: 9. This CDR3 has 15 amino acids. The CDR3 region has the DNA TGTGCCCACGACGACAGGGGAATCTCCTACAATGAGCAGTTCTTC. This sequence encodes CAHDDRGISYNEQFF. The variable domain in full, with the rest retrieved from reference TRBV7-9 and TRBJ2-1, is DTGVSQNPRHKITKRGQNVTFRCDPISEHNRLYWYRQTLGQGPEFLTYFQNEAQLEKSRLLSDRFSAERPKGSFSTLEIQRTEQGDSAMYLCAHDDRGISYNEQFFGPGTRLTVL.

J is TRBJ2-2 and V is TRBV13; D unclear. The germline CDR1 and CDR2 sequences are PRHDT and FYEKMQ (reference sequence). V dropped 3 bases and J dropped 6 bases, with 11 bases sitting between them. This CDR3 has 14 residues. CDR3 region: CASSFRDTPGELFF. The CDR3 coding sequence is TGTGCCAGCAGCTTCCGAGACACCCCCGGGGAGCTGTTTTTT.

The chain joins TRBV5-1 to TRBJ2-5, with 10 positions matching TRBD2. Per germline, CDR1 SGHRS and CDR2 YFSETQ. V dropped 0 bases and J dropped 4; count of bases not matched to a gene: 9. The CDR3 has 17 amino acids. This chain's CDR3 is CASSLGILAGVPETQYF. CDR3 DNA sequence: TGCGCCAGCAGCTTGGGGATCCTAGCGGGAGTGCCAGAGACCCAGTACTTC.

Concerning this clone: Additional DNA sequences in this sample encode the identical CDR3. The chain links TRBV4-3 to TRBJ2-1, with D possibly being TRBD2 (5 bases). The CDR3 covers 11 residues. Trimming removed 1 base at V and 10 bases at J, with 5 bases between. Per the germline V gene, CDR1 is LGHNA and CDR2 is YSLEER. This CDR3 reads CASSQGREQFF. The CDR3 bases are TGCGCCAGCAGCCAAGGGAGGGAGCAGTTCTTC.

The chain couples TRBV19 to TRBJ1-4; D not certain. The CDR3 is made up of 15 amino acids. The ends were cut back, 3 bases at V and 0 bases at J, with 8 bases in the middle. The germline V gene encodes CDR1 LNHDA and CDR2 SQIVND (reference sequence). The CDR3 protein is CASSIFEATNEKLFF. The CDR3 DNA is TGTGCCAGTAGTATTTTCGAAGCAACTAATGAAAAACTGTTTTTT.

The CDR3 sequence is CASSQYVDWDSGNTIYF. The CDR3, as DNA: TGTGCCAGCAGCCAATATGTCGACTGGGACTCTGGAAACACCATATATTTT. The chain uses TRBV14 and TRBJ1-3; D remains ambiguous. There are 17 residues in the CDR3. Germline V gene sequence: CDR1 SGHDN, CDR2 FVKESK. Trimming took off 2 bases at V and 0 bases at J, with 14 bases between the two ends. Filled out from reference TRBV14 and TRBJ1-3, the complete variable domain reads EAGVTQFPSHSVIEKGQTVTLRCDPISGHDNLYWYRRVMGKEIKFLLHFVKESKQDESGMPNNRFLAERTGGTYSTLKVQPAELEDSGVYFCASSQYVDWDSGNTIYFGEGSWLTVV.

V and J are TRBV2 and TRBJ2-3; TRBD2 matches at 7 bases. The CDR3 has 15 amino acids. Germline-derived CDR1 and CDR2 are SNHLY and FYNNEI. V was pared by 1 base and J by 1 base, with 2 bases of the junction left unmatched. The CDR3 loop is CASSEVGGGTDTQYF. Written as DNA, the CDR3 is TGTGCCAGCAGTGAAGTGGGGGGGGGCACAGATACGCAGTATTTT. The whole variable domain, remainder taken from reference TRBV2 and TRBJ2-3, is EPEVTQTPSHQVTQMGQEVILRCVPISNHLYFYWYRQILGQKVEFLVSFYNNEISEKSEIFDDQFSVERPDGSNFTLKIRSTKLEDSAMYFCASSEVGGGTDTQYFGPGTRLTVL.

This chain links TRBV9 with TRBJ2-7; D assignment may be TRBD1 or TRBD2 (5 bases each). Trimming removed 3 bases from V and 7 bases from J, with 20 bases in between. The V gene's germline CDR1 is SGDLS and CDR2 YYNGEE. This CDR3 spans 15 amino acids. The CDR3, as DNA: TGTGCCAGCAGCGCCTCCGGGACGAAGGGTGCTGAGCAGTACTTC. Translation gives CASSASGTKGAEQYF. The entire variable domain, with the rest obtained from reference TRBV9 and TRBJ2-7, is as follows: DSGVTQTPKHLITATGQRVTLRCSPRSGDLSVYWYQQSLDQGLQFLIQYYNGEERAKGNILERFSAQQFPDLHSELNLSSLELGDSALYFCASSASGTKGAEQYFGPGTRLTVT.

DNA for the CDR3: TGTGCCATCAGCTCGGGACATCTATCCTACGAGCAGTACTTC. Its protein is CAISSGHLSYEQYF. This chain uses TRBV10-3 with TRBJ2-7, with D perhaps TRBD1 (6 bases). The CDR3 runs to 14 residues. CDR1 ENHRY and CDR2 SYGVKD come from the germline V gene. V lost 6 bases and J 1 base, leaving 13 bases between the germline ends.

The chain employs TRBV9 and TRBJ2-7; possibly TRBD1 or TRBD2 for D (5 bases each). The V and J ends lost 7 bases and 4 bases respectively, with 15 bases between them. This CDR3 spans 13 amino acids. Germline V gives CDR1 SGDLS, CDR2 YYNGEE. CDR3 DNA sequence: TGTGCCAGCTCCACGGGGCTGTTGTACGAGCAGTACTTC. This codes for CASSTGLLYEQYF. The entire variable domain, with the rest obtained from reference TRBV9 and TRBJ2-7, is as follows: DSGVTQTPKHLITATGQRVTLRCSPRSGDLSVYWYQQSLDQGLQFLIQYYNGEERAKGNILERFSAQQFPDLHSELNLSSLELGDSALYFCASSTGLLYEQYFGPGTRLTVT.

The chain is built from TRBV28 and TRBJ2-5; D might be TRBD2 (6 bases). Trimming stripped 4 bases from V and 4 bases from J, with 13 bases between. The CDR3 sequence is 14 residues long. CDR1 and CDR2 from the germline V gene are MDHEN and SYDVKM. The CDR3 spells CASSSRGWVETQYF. CDR3 DNA: TGTGCCAGCAGTTCGCGGGGTTGGGTAGAGACCCAGTACTTC.

This clone came up once. The identical CDR3 is also encoded by other nucleotide sequences in the sample. The chain has TRBV5-6 and TRBJ2-7; D is unclear. Trimming pared 0 bases from V and 4 bases from J, leaving 8 bases between. Looked up from germline, CDR1 is SGHDT and CDR2 is YYEEEE. The CDR3 sequence is 13 residues long. CDR3 protein: CASSLAAPYEQYF. The CDR3 DNA follows: TGTGCCAGCAGCTTGGCCGCTCCTTACGAGCAGTACTTC.

The chain links TRBV7-2 to TRBJ2-5, with 7 bases aligning to TRBD2. CDR3 size: 14 residues. Germline CDR1 reads SGHTA; CDR2 reads FQGNSA. V lost 7 bases, J lost 2 bases, and 7 bases stayed unmatched. The CDR3 loop is CASTPGLQQETQYF. The CDR3, as DNA: TGTGCCAGCACCCCGGGACTACAGCAAGAGACCCAGTACTTC. Full variable domain (outside the CDR3, taken from reference TRBV7-2 and TRBJ2-5): GAGVSQSPSNKVTEKGKDVELRCDPISGHTALYWYRQSLGQGLEFLIYFQGNSAPDKSGLPSDRFSAERTGGSVSTLTIQRTQQEDSAVYLCASTPGLQQETQYFGPGTRLLVL.

This chain joins TRBV4-1 and TRBJ2-3, with 7 bases identical to TRBD2. J lost 4 bases, V lost 4 bases, and 8 bases had no gene match. The germline V gene encodes CDR1 MGHRA and CDR2 YSYEKL. The CDR3 length is 15 residues. The CDR3 nucleotides are TGCGCCAGCAGCCCATGGGCGGGAGCGTCAGATACGCAGTATTTT. This codes for CASSPWAGASDTQYF.

V is TRBV7-9 and J is TRBJ1-1; TRBD1 aligns across 7 bases. Germline loops: CDR1 SEHNR, CDR2 FQNEAQ (reference sequence). CDR3 length equals 16 residues. V shed 1 base and J 5 bases; nucleotides not matched to a gene: 10. CDR3 nucleotide sequence: TGTGCCAGCAGCTTAGAGGCAGGGGGTGTACCGACTGAAGCTTTCTTT. Protein sequence: CASSLEAGGVPTEAFF.

The gene calls are TRBV28 and TRBJ1-6, with D uncertain. This CDR3 contains 16 residues. Germline CDR1 is MDHEN and CDR2 is SYDVKM. Trimming took off 3 bases at V and 0 bases at J, with 9 bases between the two ends. The DNA of the CDR3 is TGTGCCAGCAGTTTTTTTCTGGGCTCCTATAATTCACCCCTCCACTTT. This codes for CASSFFLGSYNSPLHF.

The CDR3 reads CASSQEQGAMNTEAFF. CDR3 in DNA: TGCGCCAGCAGCCAAGAACAGGGGGCTATGAACACTGAAGCTTTCTTT. V usage is TRBV4-1 and J usage is TRBJ1-1; 9 bases align to TRBD1. The CDR3 consists of 16 residues. CDR1 MGHRA and CDR2 YSYEKL come from the germline V gene. J gave up 0 bases and V 0 bases, and 2 bases lay outside the gene matches.

This clone was recorded only once. The chain has TRBV21-1 and TRBJ2-2. TRBV21-1 is labeled a pseudogene. This CDR3 contains 17 residues. CDR3 protein: CASSKNRHGGDTGELFF. The CDR3, as DNA: TGTGCCAGCAGCAAAAATAGGCATGGGGGTGACACCGGGGAGCTGTTTTTT.